Following are 17 T cell receptor beta chains from one sample sequenced in a study of T-cell reconstitution after alpha-beta-depleted transplantation in children. Preparation of the TCRbeta library used unique molecular identifiers. TCRdb recomputed calls from the PCR reads with MiXCR, one row per CDR3 protein. The table includes over 400,000 distinct CDR3 sequences, over 40% detected once. The input for sequencing was PBMCs, taken before TCRalphabeta/CD19-depleted stem cell transplant. Source of these receptors: a girl between 2 and 10 years old with aplastic anemia, due to receive a stem cell transplant.

This clonotype has a count of ten or more. V gene TRBV5-1 combines with J gene TRBJ2-2, with 13 positions matching TRBD2. Germline V CDR1 and CDR2: SGHRS, YFSETQ. This CDR3 comprises 17 residues. Trimming at V came to 5 bases and at J to 6 bases, leaving 10 bases not matched to a gene. The CDR3 bases are TGCGCCAGCAGTTACCGGACTAGCGGGAGCGGGGCCGGGGAGCTGTTTTTT. It translates to CASSYRTSGSGAGELFF.

The chain carries TRBV30 and TRBJ2-2, with a weak D call TRBD1 (5 bases). The CDR3 is 16 amino acids. Trimming removed 0 bases from V and 1 base from J, with 12 bases in between. Germline V gene data show CDR1 as GTSNPN and CDR2 as SVGIG (reference sequence). In nucleotides, the CDR3 is TGTGCCTGGAGTGTCACACGGACAATGAACACCGGGGAGCTGTTTTTT. Translation gives CAWSVTRTMNTGELFF.

This clonotype was seen repeatedly, ten times or more. The V gene is TRBV12-3 or TRBV12-4, the J gene TRBJ2-7; no clear D. The CDR3 is made up of 13 amino acids. The germline V and J ends were trimmed by 3 bases and 2 bases, with 8 bases remaining between them. The DNA of the CDR3 is TGTGCCAGCAGTTTCAACGGCGCCTACGAGCAGTACTTC. Amino acids: CASSFNGAYEQYF.

The chain combines TRBV12-3 or TRBV12-4 with TRBJ1-5; D is unresolved. This CDR3 is 17 amino acids long. V lost 2 bases and J lost 2, with 16 bases in between. In DNA form, the CDR3 reads TGTGCCAGCAGTTTACGGGTATGGGGAATTGGCAATCAGCCCCAGCATTTT. It yields the protein CASSLRVWGIGNQPQHF.

V and J are TRBV5-1 and TRBJ2-3; D is possibly TRBD2 (5 bases). The germline CDR1 and CDR2 sequences are SGHRS and YFSETQ. V lost 0 bases to trimming and J lost 5 bases, with 10 bases between them. The CDR3 has 14 residues. The CDR3 here is CASSLGPEGDTQYF. CDR3 bases: TGCGCCAGCAGCTTGGGACCTGAGGGAGATACGCAGTATTTT.

This clonotype was detected many times. The J gene is TRBJ2-1, the V gene TRBV20-1, with D unclear. The V and J ends lost 2 bases and 7 bases respectively, with 12 bases between them. The V gene's germline CDR1 is DFQATT and CDR2 SNEGSKA (reference sequence). This CDR3 spans 13 amino acids. The CDR3: CSARTLDTNEQFF. CDR3 coding DNA: TGCAGTGCTAGAACCCTAGATACGAATGAGCAGTTCTTC.

This chain uses TRBV12-3 or TRBV12-4 with TRBJ2-5; 7 bases map to TRBD1. With 6 bases clipped from V and 3 bases from J, the junction kept 13 bases outside the gene matches. The CDR3 sequence is 16 residues long. CDR3 DNA sequence: TGTGCCAGCAGACAACTTGAACAGGGGCGGGAAGAGACCCAGTACTTC. This translates into CASRQLEQGREETQYF.

V is TRBV30 and J is TRBJ2-1; TRBD1 is a possible D gene (5 bases). Trimming stripped 6 bases from V and 7 bases from J, with 10 bases between. Germline V gene lookup returns CDR1 GTSNPN and CDR2 SVGIG (reference sequence). The CDR3 is 11 amino acids. CDR3 DNA: TGTGCCTGTGGAAGGGGTAATGAGCAGTTCTTC. Translated: CACGRGNEQFF.

V gene TRBV20-1 combines with J gene TRBJ2-1; TRBD1 agrees at 9 bases. Trimming cost V 0 bases and J 10 bases; bases outside gene matches: 10. In germline, CDR1 is DFQATT, CDR2 SNEGSKA (reference sequence). CDR3 size: 15 residues. CDR3 in amino acids: CSARDPNRGPVEQFF. Here the CDR3 DNA reads TGCAGTGCTAGAGATCCGAACAGGGGGCCTGTGGAGCAGTTCTTC.

This clonotype was recorded at least ten times. The V call is TRBV2, the J call TRBJ2-2, with 8 bases lining up with TRBD1. There are 12 residues in the CDR3. J lost 5 bases, V lost 8 bases, and 1 base had no gene match. Looked up from germline, CDR1 is SNHLY and CDR2 is FYNNEI. CDR3 residues: CASRTGTGELFF. The CDR3 DNA reads as TGTGCCAGCCGGACAGGGACCGGGGAGCTGTTTTTT.

This clonotype was counted many times. The chain recombines TRBV7-3 with TRBJ2-7; D possibly matches TRBD1 or TRBD2 (5 bases each). This CDR3 is built from 13 residues. V gave up 3 bases and J gave up 3 bases, with 9 bases separating them. Per the germline V gene, CDR1 is SGHTA and CDR2 is FQGTGA. CDR3 sequence: CASSLGPIYEQYF. The CDR3 DNA sequence: TGTGCCAGCAGCTTGGGACCGATCTACGAGCAGTACTTC.

This clonotype was seen only a few times. This sequence joins TRBV12-3 or TRBV12-4 and TRBJ2-5; 7 bases are shared with TRBD2. V gave up 6 bases and J gave up 2 bases; unmatched junction bases: 6. CDR3 length: 14 amino acids. The CDR3, as DNA: TGTGCCAGCAGCCTTAGAGCGGGGCAAGAGACCCAGTACTTC. As protein: CASSLRAGQETQYF.

The J gene is TRBJ2-2, the V gene TRBV10-1, with 7 bases lining up with TRBD2. The CDR3 extends over 14 amino acids. Per germline, CDR1 WNHNN and CDR2 SYGVQD (reference sequence). V lost 11 bases to trimming and J lost 0 bases; unmatched junction nucleotides: 6. The CDR3 loop reads CASSSGSNTGELFF. In nucleotides, the CDR3 is TGCGCCTCGTCTAGCGGTTCGAACACCGGGGAGCTGTTTTTT.

A remark on this clonotype: At one of its ends the junction is not consistent with the germline gene, which may arise from a read error. The chain carries TRBV2 and TRBJ2-5; 9 bases match TRBD1. Germline loops: CDR1 SNHLY, CDR2 FYNNEI. The CDR3 is made up of 17 amino acids. The CDR3 bases are TGTGCCAGCAGGGAGGGACAGGGCAGGAAAACCCAAGAGCCCCAGTACTTC. Translated: CASREGQGRKTQEPQYF.

This clonotype was seen a handful of times. This rearrangement joins TRBV20-1 to TRBJ2-1, with 13 bases matching TRBD2. V lost 7 bases and J lost 8; bases outside the gene matches: 11. This CDR3 has 15 residues. The germline V gene encodes CDR1 DFQATT and CDR2 SNEGSKA (reference sequence). As DNA, the CDR3 is TGCAGTGTCCATCGGGGACTAGCGGGATGGGATGAGCAGTTCTTC. This codes for CSVHRGLAGWDEQFF.

This clonotype was counted a few times. The CDR3 sequence is CASSSMTSGLAFGETQYF. The CDR3 DNA reads TGTGCCAGCAGCTCCATGACCTCGGGACTAGCCTTCGGGGAGACCCAGTACTTC. This chain connects TRBV11-2 to TRBJ2-5; TRBD2 aligns across 9 bases. CDR1 is SGHAT and CDR2 is FQNNGV in the germline V gene. V trimming: 4 bases; J trimming: 5 bases; junction bases outside the gene matches: 17. The CDR3 is 18 amino acids.

A single count supports this clonotype. The CDR3 DNA follows: TGTGCCAGCAGCTTAGTAACAGGGGACAATCAGCCCCAGCATTTT. Translation gives CASSLVTGDNQPQHF. The V and J genes are TRBV7-2 and TRBJ1-5; 7 positions agree with TRBD1. The CDR3 spans 15 residues. Germline trimming cut 1 base from V and 3 bases from J; bases unmatched to any gene: 3. Per germline, CDR1 SGHTA and CDR2 FQGNSA. Full variable domain (rest looked up from reference TRBV7-2 and TRBJ1-5): GAGVSQSPSNKVTEKGKDVELRCDPISGHTALYWYRQSLGQGLEFLIYFQGNSAPDKSGLPSDRFSAERTGGSVSTLTIQRTQQEDSAVYLCASSLVTGDNQPQHFGDGTRLSIL.